These 27 T cell receptor beta chains share one sample of origin, sequenced in a study of radiation and T cells in renal cell carcinoma. The time point here: blood 2 weeks post-SBRT. Regarding treatment: 15 Gy SBRT to primary tumor, nephrectomy 4 weeks later. Here immunoSEQ multiplex PCR was the method, and the copy in TCRdb shows in-frame clones only, minus some. The sample lists 100,000 to 150,000 clones, around nine tenths occurring once. The material was blood, obtained from a patient whose treatment included radiotherapy and nephrectomy. The receptors were gathered from a woman in her 70s with renal cell carcinoma.

CDR3 sequence (DNA): TGCGCCAGCAGTCAATCTGGGACAGGGGAAACCGGGGAGCTGTTTTTT. This encodes CASSQSGTGETGELFF. The rearrangement joins TRBV23-1 to TRBJ2-2, with TRBD1 identical over 10 bases. TRBV23-1 is sorted into the ORF group, with uncertain function. This CDR3 contains 16 residues. V lost 0 bases, J lost 5 bases, and 3 bases stayed unmatched.

This clone was counted between two and nine times. CDR3 residues: CASSLLGTGPYEQYF. CDR3 nucleotides: TGTGCCAGCAGCTTACTTGGGACAGGCCCCTACGAGCAGTACTTC. The V and J genes are TRBV7-9 and TRBJ2-7; 8 positions match TRBD1. CDR3 length equals 15 residues. V dropped 2 bases and J dropped 2; count of bases not matched to a gene: 5. Germline V lookup: CDR1 SEHNR, CDR2 FQNEAQ (reference sequence).

The rearrangement uses TRBV6-5 and TRBJ2-7; TRBD2 matches 10 bases. The junction had 7 bases not matched to a gene; V was cut back by 8 bases and J by 3 bases. From germline, CDR1 is MNHEY and CDR2 SVGAGI. CDR3 length equals 14 residues. CDR3 nucleotides: TGTGCCAGCCGGGGTAGCGGGGGGATCTACGAGCAGTACTTC. Encoded protein: CASRGSGGIYEQYF.

The V gene is TRBV5-1, the J gene TRBJ1-2, with D unclear. The CDR3 length is 13 residues. V was trimmed by 3 bases and J by 6 bases, leaving 12 bases between them. Germline V gene data show CDR1 as SGHRS and CDR2 as YFSETQ. CDR3 nucleotides: TGCGCCAGCAGCTATGGGGTATGGGATGGCTACACCTTC. Translated: CASSYGVWDGYTF.

This clone has a handful of counts. This chain joins TRBV30 and TRBJ1-1; D unclear. The CDR3 contains 13 residues. Trimming removed 0 bases at V and 5 bases at J, with 10 bases between. Germline CDR1 and CDR2: GTSNPN and SVGIG (reference sequence). CDR3 in DNA: TGTGCCTGGAGTGTAATCGTAGGGACTGAAGCTTTCTTT. Its translation is CAWSVIVGTEAFF.

The J gene is TRBJ1-5, the V gene TRBV18; TRBD1 aligns across 7 bases. The CDR3 is 14 residues long. J was trimmed by 4 bases and V by 4 bases; bases with no gene match: 4. Germline-derived CDR1 and CDR2 are KGHSH and LQKENI. CDR3 sequence reads: CASSQGQQNQPQHF. The CDR3 DNA reads TGTGCCAGCTCACAGGGACAGCAAAATCAGCCCCAGCATTTT.

Here the CDR3 DNA reads TGTGCCAGCAGTCGGGACGGATCCTACGAGCAGTACTTC. Translation: CASSRDGSYEQYF. This rearrangement joins TRBV7-9 to TRBJ2-7; perhaps D is TRBD1 or TRBD2 (5 bases each). From germline, CDR1 is SEHNR and CDR2 FQNEAQ (reference sequence). This CDR3 comprises 13 residues. V was trimmed by 6 bases and J by 1 base, leaving 10 bases between them.

This clone was observed once. The rearrangement uses TRBV29-1 and TRBJ2-5; either TRBD1 or TRBD2 may fit D (6 bases each). Germline assignment: CDR1 SQVTM and CDR2 ANQGSEA. Trimming cost V 3 bases and J 2 bases, with 10 bases left between them. The CDR3 sequence is 13 residues long. The CDR3 loop is CSVEGGGQETQYF. The DNA for the CDR3 is TGCAGCGTTGAGGGGGGCGGACAAGAGACCCAGTACTTC.

The CDR3 DNA follows: TGTGCCAGCAGTTTCCGGGGGGTCCAAGAGACCCAGTACTTC. It translates to CASSFRGVQETQYF. The chain links TRBV28 to TRBJ2-5; TRBD2 aligns across 7 bases. CDR1 is MDHEN, CDR2 SYDVKM, per germline. After removal of 3 bases from V and 1 base from J, the junction contained 2 bases not matched to a gene. CDR3 length: 14 amino acids.

The chain couples TRBV6-1 to TRBJ2-5, with a tentative D call TRBD2 (6 bases). CDR1 and CDR2 (germline): MNHNS, SASEGT. V was shortened by 4 bases and J by 4 bases, with 10 bases between the two germline ends. The CDR3 consists of 13 residues. The CDR3 DNA is TGTGCCAGCAGTGCCCGGAGGGCAGAGACCCAGTACTTC. This codes for CASSARRAETQYF.

This chain uses TRBV5-6 with TRBJ1-2; 8 bases are a match to TRBD1. Per germline, CDR1 SGHDT and CDR2 YYEEEE. This CDR3 has 15 residues. With 6 bases clipped from V and 6 bases from J, the junction kept 13 bases outside the gene matches. The CDR3 spells CASIEQGVQIDGYTF. CDR3 DNA: TGTGCCAGCATCGAACAGGGGGTTCAAATAGATGGCTACACCTTC.

The chain carries TRBV2 and TRBJ1-6, with D tentatively TRBD1 (5 bases). The length of the CDR3 is 15 residues. Between the trimmed V and J ends, which lost 2 bases and 10 bases, there was a span of 15 bases. Germline assignment: CDR1 SNHLY and CDR2 FYNNEI. In DNA, the CDR3 is TGTGCCAGCAGTGAACAGGGCAGCGTTGGCTCACCCCTCCACTTT. Protein product: CASSEQGSVGSPLHF.

The V and J genes are TRBV6-6 and TRBJ1-3; D call uncertain. The CDR3 length is 15 residues. Germline values: CDR1 MNHNY, CDR2 SVGAGI (reference sequence). V was shortened by 0 bases and J by 6 bases, with 12 bases between the two germline ends. The CDR3 DNA follows: TGTGCCAGCAGTTACTCCTTAGTGGCTCAAAACACCATATATTTT. Protein product: CASSYSLVAQNTIYF.

This clone was seen a single time. This chain uses TRBV29-1 with TRBJ1-1; weak D call: TRBD1 (5 bases). Trimming took 5 bases from V and 4 from J, leaving 14 bases between them. The CDR3 is 13 residues long. Germline lookup yields CDR1 SQVTM and CDR2 ANQGSEA. The CDR3 is CSVLRGGSTEAFF. The CDR3 DNA reads TGCAGCGTTCTGAGGGGAGGAAGCACTGAAGCTTTCTTT.

The chain links TRBV5-4 to TRBJ2-2; 9 nucleotides agree with TRBD1. The J segment lost 5 bases and the V segment lost 4 bases, leaving 6 bases of the junction unmatched. Germline values: CDR1 SGHNT, CDR2 YYREEE (reference sequence). The CDR3 is 15 amino acids. In DNA, the CDR3 is TGTGCCAGCAGCCGGAGGACAGGGGTGACCGGGGAGCTGTTTTTT. It codes for CASSRRTGVTGELFF.

This chain links TRBV27 with TRBJ1-2; TRBD1 matches at 8 bases. The J segment lost 2 bases and the V segment lost 4 bases, leaving 3 bases of the junction unmatched. Germline assignment: CDR1 MNHEY and CDR2 SMNVEV (reference sequence). CDR3 size: 14 residues. Here the CDR3 reads CASSSDRANYGYTF. As DNA, the CDR3 is TGTGCCAGCAGTTCGGACAGGGCCAACTATGGCTACACCTTC.

The V call is TRBV5-1, the J call TRBJ2-5; TRBD1 aligns across 10 bases. With 0 bases clipped from V and 4 bases from J, the junction kept 3 bases outside the gene matches. Germline CDR1 is SGHRS and CDR2 is YFSETQ. This CDR3 is 15 amino acids long. The CDR3 region is CASSLDRDRGETQYF. CDR3 nucleotide sequence: TGCGCCAGCAGCTTGGACCGGGACAGGGGAGAGACCCAGTACTTC.

The chain employs TRBV9 and TRBJ2-7; either TRBD1 or TRBD2 may supply D (5 bases each). The length of the CDR3 is 13 residues. The germline gives CDR1 SGDLS, CDR2 YYNGEE. V was cut by 4 bases and J by 3 bases, with 11 bases left in between. CDR3 residues: CASSRGTNYEQYF. As DNA, the CDR3 is TGTGCCAGCAGCAGAGGGACCAACTACGAGCAGTACTTC. Full variable domain (missing parts from reference TRBV9 and TRBJ2-7): DSGVTQTPKHLITATGQRVTLRCSPRSGDLSVYWYQQSLDQGLQFLIQYYNGEERAKGNILERFSAQQFPDLHSELNLSSLELGDSALYFCASSRGTNYEQYFGPGTRLTVT.

This clone occurred once. The genes are TRBV28 and TRBJ1-2; D remains unclear. Germline lookup yields CDR1 MDHEN and CDR2 SYDVKM. This CDR3 is 12 amino acids long. The V and J ends lost 6 bases and 4 bases respectively, with 9 bases between them. The CDR3 loop reads CASSLKFYGYTF. CDR3 in DNA: TGTGCCAGCAGCCTAAAATTCTATGGCTACACCTTC.

This rearrangement joins TRBV18 to TRBJ1-1; D gene uncertain. Germline CDR1 KGHSH, CDR2 LQKENI. CDR3 length equals 14 residues. Trimming cost V 3 bases and J 4 bases, with 12 bases left between them. In DNA form, the CDR3 reads TGTGCCAGCTCACCGACGGTACCTGGCACTGAAGCTTTCTTT. As protein: CASSPTVPGTEAFF.

The count of this clone is one. V is TRBV5-6 and J is TRBJ2-7, with unresolved D. The CDR3 length is 18 residues. Trimming removed 1 base from V and 3 bases from J, with 23 bases in between. From germline, CDR1 is SGHDT and CDR2 YYEEEE. The CDR3 is CASSLSLRKKSGLYEQYF. For the CDR3, the DNA is TGTGCCAGCAGCTTGTCTCTGAGGAAGAAGTCGGGCCTCTACGAGCAGTACTTC. Looking up the rest from reference TRBV5-6 and TRBJ2-7 gives the full variable domain: DAGVTQSPTHLIKTRGQQVTLRCSPKSGHDTVSWYQQALGQGPQFIFQYYEEEERQRGNFPDRFSGHQFPNYSSELNVNALLLGDSALYLCASSLSLRKKSGLYEQYFGPGTRLTVT.

DNA for the CDR3: TGTGCCAGCAGCCCCAGGACTAGCGGGGTTCGCGAGCAGTACTTC. This gives the protein CASSPRTSGVREQYF. The V call is TRBV7-6, the J call TRBJ2-7, with 12 bases identical to TRBD2. Germline CDR1 is SGHVS and CDR2 is FNYEAQ. The CDR3 covers 15 residues. V shed 5 bases, J shed 6 bases, and the junction held 8 bases outside the gene matches.

The rearrangement links TRBV5-4 to TRBJ2-2, with D perhaps matching TRBD1 (6 bases). This CDR3 region has 15 residues. Germline loops: CDR1 SGHNT, CDR2 YYREEE (reference sequence). Trimming took off 3 bases at V and 0 bases at J, with 9 bases between the two ends. Here the CDR3 reads CASSSGTPNTGELFF. CDR3 DNA sequence: TGTGCCAGCAGCTCCGGGACACCGAACACCGGGGAGCTGTTTTTT.

This clone was seen once. The chain is built from TRBV7-2 and TRBJ2-3, with 13 bases that match TRBD2. This CDR3 has 19 amino acids. Germline lookup yields CDR1 SGHTA and CDR2 FQGNSA. The V segment lost 5 bases and the J segment 1 base; nucleotides outside the gene matches: 12. The CDR3 DNA reads TGTGCCAGCAGCCCAGGACTAGCGGGGGCGCTTCAACGCACAGATACGCAGTATTTT. Translating gives CASSPGLAGALQRTDTQYF.

CDR3 protein: CATRTGQPGHGYTF. DNA for the CDR3: TGTGCCACGAGAACGGGTCAACCTGGACATGGCTACACCTTC. This sequence joins TRBV27 and TRBJ1-2, with no clear D. The CDR3 is 14 residues long. Per germline, CDR1 MNHEY and CDR2 SMNVEV (reference sequence). Trimming removed 10 bases from V and 6 bases from J, with 21 bases in between.

The chain joins TRBV28 to TRBJ2-2, with D unresolved. The CDR3 consists of 11 residues. Germline-derived CDR1 and CDR2 are MDHEN and SYDVKM. The V end was cut by 6 bases, the J end by 8 bases, with 7 bases between. The CDR3 nucleotides read TGTGCCAGCAGCCGATATGGGGAGCTGTTTTTT. The encoded protein is CASSRYGELFF.

This CDR3 reads CASSLGLRTSGSDNEQFF. In nucleotides, the CDR3 is TGCGCCAGCAGCTTGGGACTTCGGACTAGCGGGAGCGACAATGAGCAGTTCTTC. The rearrangement joins TRBV5-1 to TRBJ2-1, with TRBD2 matching 13 bases. Germline V CDR1 and CDR2: SGHRS, YFSETQ. The V gene end was trimmed by 0 bases and the J gene end by 5 bases; junction bases not matched to a gene: 8. The CDR3 extends over 18 amino acids. The full variable domain, with the rest looked up from reference TRBV5-1 and TRBJ2-1, is KAGVTQTPRYLIKTRGQQVTLSCSPISGHRSVSWYQQTPGQGLQFLFEYFSETQRNKGNFPGRFSGRQFSNSRSEMNVSTLELGDSALYLCASSLGLRTSGSDNEQFFGPGTRLTVL.